The next 19 T cell receptor beta chains were all read from a single sample in a study of molecular identifiers for immune sequencing clone quantification. Each CDR3 protein is one row after TCRdb ran MiXCR on the PCR reads. Of around 470,000 distinct CDR3 sequences listed, around 21% were seen once; the top ten hold 0.7% to 0.95%. The sample consisted of naive CD8+ T cells from blood, with Jurkat cell RNA spiked in. Subset noted: FACS-sorted CD8+CD4-CCR7+CD45RA+ naive T cells. The receptors derive from a human donor in good health. Some libraries in this study had Jurkat cell RNA spiked in.

A remark on this clonotype: Its ends do not fully match the called genes, so a read error is possible. This chain links TRBV6-2 or TRBV6-3 with TRBJ2-5, with TRBD2 identical over 7 bases. From germline, CDR1 is MNHEY and CDR2 SVGEGT. The CDR3 length is 20 residues. The CDR3, as DNA: TGTGCCGGCAGTTACTCGGGAGTCTGGAGCGGCGGGAGTACTCAAGAGACCCAGTACTTC. Translation gives CAGSYSGVWSGGSTQETQYF.

The table lists this clonotype with many counts. The CDR3 region has the DNA TGCGCCAGCAGCTTTCGGCAGAGACGCAATCAGCCCCAGCATTTT. Translating gives CASSFRQRRNQPQHF. The chain employs TRBV5-1 and TRBJ1-5; D gene unclear. The CDR3 runs to 15 residues. Trimming left V 2 bases short and J 2 bases short, with 11 bases between. Germline loops: CDR1 SGHRS, CDR2 YFSETQ.

This clonotype was counted only a few times. The chain combines TRBV3-1 with TRBJ1-1; the match to TRBD1 covers 10 bases. The CDR3 has 18 amino acids. Losses at the gene ends were 5 bases for V and 0 bases for J; bases not matched to a gene: 12. Germline values: CDR1 LGHDT, CDR2 YNNKEL (reference sequence). DNA for the CDR3: TGTGCCAGCAGCGAGATACCCCGACAGGGGGCACTGAACACTGAAGCTTTCTTT. As protein: CASSEIPRQGALNTEAFF.

This clonotype was counted only a few times. The V and J genes are TRBV4-1 and TRBJ2-3; D call uncertain. This CDR3 region has 15 residues. From germline, CDR1 is MGHRA and CDR2 YSYEKL. V was shortened by 3 bases and J by 1 base, with 11 bases between the two germline ends. The CDR3 DNA reads TGCGCCAGCAGCCACGGGCACAAGGGCACAGATACGCAGTATTTT. Residues: CASSHGHKGTDTQYF.

This clonotype was seen ten or more times. This chain links TRBV19 with TRBJ1-2; the D is unclear. CDR1 and CDR2 (germline): LNHDA, SQIVND (reference sequence). CDR3 length: 14 amino acids. V was pared by 5 bases and J by 4 bases, with 14 bases between. The CDR3 reads CASSPTVGGYGYTF. CDR3 nucleotide sequence: TGTGCCAGTAGTCCCACAGTTGGAGGCTATGGCTACACCTTC.

The chain combines TRBV27 with TRBJ1-5, with TRBD1 as a possible D gene (6 bases). CDR1 is MNHEY and CDR2 is SMNVEV in the germline V gene (reference sequence). Trimming left V 7 bases short and J 1 base short, with 23 bases between. The CDR3 contains 18 residues. CDR3 protein: CASTLRGPLKGSNQPQHF. CDR3 nucleotide sequence: TGTGCCAGCACCCTCAGGGGCCCGCTGAAGGGAAGCAATCAGCCCCAGCATTTT.

Turning to this clonotype: A read error may explain this, as a much larger clone is one base away. The rearrangement links TRBV9 to TRBJ2-4, with D possibly TRBD1 on 6 matching bases. Germline V gene data show CDR1 as SGDLS and CDR2 as YYNGEE. The CDR3 has 12 residues. The CDR3 DNA follows: TGTGCCGGCAGCGGACAGAAAAACATTCAGTACTTC. It translates to CAGSGQKNIQYF.

This chain joins TRBV19 and TRBJ1-2, with 10 bases aligning to TRBD1. The V gene's germline CDR1 is LNHDA and CDR2 SQIVND (reference sequence). The ends lost 5 bases at V and 6 bases at J; junction bases unmatched: 9. The CDR3 extends over 15 amino acids. DNA of the CDR3: TGTGCCAGTAGTCGACAGGGGGCACGGTTGGATGGCTACACCTTC. Translated, it gives CASSRQGARLDGYTF.

This chain uses TRBV12-3 or TRBV12-4 with TRBJ2-1; possibly TRBD1 or TRBD2 for D (5 bases each). The CDR3 length is 15 residues. Trimming cost V 6 bases and J 8 bases, with 20 bases left between them. CDR3 amino acids: CASRPERGATYEQFF. The CDR3 nucleotides read TGTGCCAGCAGACCTGAGCGAGGGGCCACGTATGAGCAGTTCTTC.

This clonotype was observed many times. The chain links TRBV7-2 to TRBJ2-7, with 11 bases that match TRBD2. Trimming took 4 bases from V and 2 from J; bases not matched to a gene: 4. From germline, CDR1 is SGHTA and CDR2 FQGNSA. The CDR3 totals 15 residues. The CDR3 region has the DNA TGTGCCAGCAGCTCACAACTAGCGGGGGCCTACGAGCAGTACTTC. Amino acid sequence: CASSSQLAGAYEQYF.

J is TRBJ1-5 and V is TRBV27; D is unclear. The CDR3 is made up of 13 amino acids. Per germline, CDR1 MNHEY and CDR2 SMNVEV (reference sequence). Trimming took off 6 bases at V and 6 bases at J, with 12 bases between the two ends. The CDR3 loop reads CASRFGRGQPQHF. As DNA, the CDR3 is TGTGCCAGCAGGTTTGGTCGGGGTCAGCCCCAGCATTTT.

This clonotype was seen a few times. V is TRBV7-9 and J is TRBJ1-1; TRBD1 aligns across 10 bases. Germline CDR1 is SEHNR and CDR2 is FQNEAQ (reference sequence). CDR3 length: 14 residues. The V and J ends lost 3 bases and 6 bases, in that order; junction bases with no gene match: 4. The CDR3 loop reads CASSFGTGAPEAFF. The CDR3 coding sequence is TGTGCCAGCAGCTTTGGGACAGGGGCCCCTGAAGCTTTCTTT. The full variable domain, its missing parts supplied by reference TRBV7-9 and TRBJ1-1, is DTGVSQNPRHKITKRGQNVTFRCDPISEHNRLYWYRQTLGQGPEFLTYFQNEAQLEKSRLLSDRFSAERPKGSFSTLEIQRTEQGDSAMYLCASSFGTGAPEAFFGQGTRLTVV.

This clonotype was recorded a few times. This may stem from a read error, because a much larger clone lies one nucleotide away. The chain recombines TRBV7-9 with TRBJ2-7; D not certain. Looked up from germline, CDR1 is SEHNR and CDR2 is FQNEAQ (reference sequence). The CDR3 sequence is 12 residues long. V was pared by 2 bases and J by 2 bases, with 4 bases between. The CDR3 protein is CASSLWAYEQYF. The CDR3 DNA is TGTGCCAGCAGCTTATGGGCCTACGAGCAGTACTTC.

This clonotype was counted ten times or more. The DNA for the CDR3 is TGTGCCAGCAGTTACTCGAGGGGGCAGGGCACTGAAGCTTTCTTT. Protein product: CASSYSRGQGTEAFF. V usage is TRBV6-5 and J usage is TRBJ1-1; TRBD1 agrees at 7 bases. This CDR3 comprises 15 residues. Germline assignment: CDR1 MNHEY and CDR2 SVGAGI. V trimming: 0 bases; J trimming: 4 bases; junction bases outside the gene matches: 5.

Comment on this clonotype: A single base separates this from a much larger clone, so it may be a read error. The gene calls are TRBV27 and TRBJ2-3; the D gene is possibly TRBD1 (5 bases). The length of the CDR3 is 16 residues. V was shortened by 5 bases and J by 4 bases, with 19 bases between the two germline ends. The germline V gene encodes CDR1 MNHEY and CDR2 SMNVEV (reference sequence). The CDR3 DNA sequence: TGTGCCAGCAGTCCCGACGGACATCCGGCATCAGATACGCAGTATTTT. Its protein product is CASSPDGHPASDTQYF.

The gene calls are TRBV20-1 and TRBJ2-7, with 9 nucleotides matching TRBD1. Unmatched junction bases numbered 5, after V lost 4 bases and J lost 1 base. This CDR3 is 14 amino acids long. CDR1 is DFQATT, CDR2 SNEGSKA, per germline (reference sequence). Written as DNA, the CDR3 is TGCAGTGCTACTAGGACAGGGGCGTCCTACGAGCAGTACTTC. Protein: CSATRTGASYEQYF.

Many counts were recorded for this clonotype. The chain is built from TRBV7-9 and TRBJ1-5, with D possibly TRBD1 on 6 matching bases. CDR3 size: 16 residues. Trimming shortened V by 1 base and J by 3 bases, and 13 bases separated the two germline ends. From germline, CDR1 is SEHNR and CDR2 FQNEAQ (reference sequence). CDR3 loop: CASSLDGGVDNQPQHF. In DNA form, the CDR3 reads TGTGCCAGCAGCTTAGACGGGGGCGTTGACAATCAGCCCCAGCATTTT. The variable domain in full, with the rest retrieved from reference TRBV7-9 and TRBJ1-5, is DTGVSQNPRHKITKRGQNVTFRCDPISEHNRLYWYRQTLGQGPEFLTYFQNEAQLEKSRLLSDRFSAERPKGSFSTLEIQRTEQGDSAMYLCASSLDGGVDNQPQHFGDGTRLSIL.

The V gene is TRBV5-4, the J gene TRBJ2-7; TRBD1 is a possible D gene (6 bases). Between the trimmed V and J ends, which lost 3 bases and 2 bases, there was a span of 15 bases. The CDR3 is 15 residues long. CDR1 and CDR2 (germline): SGHNT, YYREEE (reference sequence). The chain's CDR3 is CASSWGTTGPYEQYF. The DNA for the CDR3 is TGTGCCAGCAGCTGGGGGACGACAGGCCCCTACGAGCAGTACTTC.

This clonotype was detected ten times or more. The chain links TRBV27 to TRBJ2-7, with TRBD2 matching over 10 bases. The CDR3 totals 16 residues. In germline, CDR1 is MNHEY, CDR2 SMNVEV (reference sequence). The V gene end was trimmed by 5 bases and the J gene end by 0 bases; junction bases not matched to a gene: 7. This CDR3 is CASSGKTSGHSYEQYF. The DNA of the CDR3 is TGTGCCAGCAGTGGAAAGACTAGCGGGCACTCCTACGAGCAGTACTTC.